This is a list of T cell receptor beta chains from one sample in a study of blood T cell repertoires in COVID-19. Data came from immunoSEQ multiplex PCR; TCRdb stores just in-frame clones and leaves some out. Of 110,000 or so clones in the sample, 75% to 90% were seen once. Sequencing input: peripheral blood. Receptor source: a human donor in a cohort sampled during active COVID-19. The CDR3 runs from the conserved cysteine through the conserved F or W. D genes are given only for firm matches. Size is stated for part of the rows, as once, few or many counts, or as a class when the clone is expanded.

D gene	V gene	J gene	clone size	CDR3 DNA	CDR3 protein
TRBD2	TRBV3-1/TRBV3-2	TRBJ2-1	-	TGTGCCAGCAGCCATAAGGGACTAGCGGGGAATGAGCAGTTCTTC	CASSHKGLAGNEQFF
-	TRBV7-9	TRBJ1-3	-	TGTGCCAGCAGCTTACTCCCTGGAAACACCATATATTTT	CASSLLPGNTIYF
-	TRBV6-6	TRBJ1-3	-	TGTGCCAGCAGTTATGAGGCCTCTGGAAACACCATATATTTT	CASSYEASGNTIYF
TRBD1	TRBV5-1	TRBJ1-4	-	TGCGCCAGCAGCTTAGGTGGTTTGACAGGGGGTGATGAAAAACTGTTTTTT	CASSLGGLTGGDEKLFF
-	TRBV28	TRBJ1-4	-	TGTGCCAGCAGTAAGGTGGGGGGTTTGGAAAAACTGTTTTTT	CASSKVGGLEKLFF
TRBD2	TRBV3-1/TRBV3-2	TRBJ2-7	few	TGTGCCAGCAGCCAAGGACTAGCGGGAGCAGGGTACTACGAGCAGTACTTC	CASSQGLAGAGYYEQYF
-	TRBV5-4	TRBJ2-1	-	TGTGCCAGCAGCCCCGAGGCTAGGACCTACAATGAGCAGTTCTTC	CASSPEARTYNEQFF
-	TRBV5-4	TRBJ1-2	few	TGTGCCAGCAGCTCCGGACAGAATGGCTACACCTTC	CASSSGQNGYTF
-	TRBV5-4	TRBJ2-5	-	TGTGCCAGCAGCTCCCGTCGGGGTAGCGGAGGGACCCAGTACTTC	CASSSRRGSGGTQYF
TRBD1	TRBV19	TRBJ1-6	-	TGTGCCAGTAGTATAGCCATTGGGACAGCCACTTCACCCCTCCACTTT	CASSIAIGTATSPLHF
TRBD1	TRBV6-1	TRBJ1-2	-	TGTGCCAGCAGAGAAGACAGGGGGCTGTCGTATGGCTACACCTTC	CASREDRGLSYGYTF
-	TRBV6-5	TRBJ1-4	few	TGTGCCAGCACCGTTGACAACTTGAATGAAAAACTGTTTTTT	CASTVDNLNEKLFF
-	TRBV15	TRBJ2-5	once	TGTGCCACCAGCAGAGGGGACACGGGGAAAGAGACCCAGTACTTC	CATSRGDTGKETQYF
TRBD2	TRBV5-1	TRBJ2-3	-	TGCGCCAGCAGCCCACTGACTAGCGGGGGGCTATCAGATACGCAGTATTTT	CASSPLTSGGLSDTQYF
-	TRBV6-6	TRBJ2-7	-	TGTGCCAGCAGTTACTCCGGCGGGACGTTCGGGCAGTACTTC	CASSYSGGTFGQYF
TRBD1	TRBV6-1	TRBJ1-3	-	TGTGCCAGCAGTGAATCACAGGGGAAAAACACCATATATTTT	CASSESQGKNTIYF
TRBD2	TRBV25-1	TRBJ2-3	-	TGTGCCAGCAGTGAGGCTAGCGGGAGTACGATAGATACGCAGTATTTT	CASSEASGSTIDTQYF
-	TRBV19	TRBJ1-3	-	TGTGCCAGTAGTATAGAGGGGGCGCGGTATGGAAACACCATATATTTT	CASSIEGARYGNTIYF
-	TRBV6-5	TRBJ2-1	-	TGTGCCAGCAGTTACTCGAGTGGAGGTTACAATGAGCAGTTCTTC	CASSYSSGGYNEQFF
TRBD1	TRBV25-1	TRBJ2-1	-	TGTGCCAGCAGTGCCGGGACAGGGGCATTCAATGAGCAGTTCTTC	CASSAGTGAFNEQFF
TRBD1	TRBV5-6	TRBJ1-2	-	TGTGCCAGCAGCCAACAGGGGCCTAAACGGGGCTACACCTTC	CASSQQGPKRGYTF
TRBD1	TRBV27	TRBJ2-2	-	TGTGCCAGCAATCCTGGACTGACAGGGTCGTACACCGGGGAGCTGTTTTTT	CASNPGLTGSYTGELFF
-	TRBV5-1	TRBJ2-1	-	TGCGCCAGCAGCCCGGGGAGCAGCCACAATGAGCAGTTCTTC	CASSPGSSHNEQFF
TRBD1	TRBV5-1	TRBJ1-6	-	TGCGCCAGCAGCCCCCGGACAGGGTCCCCAAGCTCACCCCTCCACTTT	CASSPRTGSPSSPLHF
TRBD1	TRBV7-9	TRBJ1-6	-	TGTGCCAGCAGCCAACTGACAGGGAACAGTTCACCCCTCCACTTT	CASSQLTGNSSPLHF
-	TRBV19	TRBJ1-5	once	TGTGCCAGTAGTCCTGGTGAGAATCAGCCCCAGCATTTT	CASSPGENQPQHF
-	TRBV7-8	TRBJ1-1	-	TGTGCCAGCAGCCTGGGCTGGGCAGGGAACACTGAAGCTTTCTTT	CASSLGWAGNTEAFF
-	TRBV7-9	TRBJ2-7	-	TGTGCCACCGACCCGTTGGCAGGGGACGTCTACGAGCAGTACTTC	CATDPLAGDVYEQYF
-	TRBV5-1	TRBJ1-1	-	TGCGCCAGCAGCTTGGAGGCAGGGACTAACACTGAAGCTTTCTTT	CASSLEAGTNTEAFF